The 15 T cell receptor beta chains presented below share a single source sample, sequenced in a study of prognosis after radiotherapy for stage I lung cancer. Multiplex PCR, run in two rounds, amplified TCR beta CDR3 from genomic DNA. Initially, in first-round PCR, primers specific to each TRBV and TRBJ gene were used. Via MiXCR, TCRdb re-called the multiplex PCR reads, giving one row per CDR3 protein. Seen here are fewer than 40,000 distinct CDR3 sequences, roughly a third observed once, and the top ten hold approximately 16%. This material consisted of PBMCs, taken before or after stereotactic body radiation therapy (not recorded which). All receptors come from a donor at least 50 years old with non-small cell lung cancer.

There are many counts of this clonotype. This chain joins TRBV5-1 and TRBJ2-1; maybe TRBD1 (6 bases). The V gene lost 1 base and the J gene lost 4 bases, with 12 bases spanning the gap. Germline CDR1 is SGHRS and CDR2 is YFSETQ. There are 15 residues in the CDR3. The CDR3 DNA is TGCGCCAGCAGCTTGATGGGCCAGGGGTACAATGAGCAGTTCTTC. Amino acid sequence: CASSLMGQGYNEQFF.

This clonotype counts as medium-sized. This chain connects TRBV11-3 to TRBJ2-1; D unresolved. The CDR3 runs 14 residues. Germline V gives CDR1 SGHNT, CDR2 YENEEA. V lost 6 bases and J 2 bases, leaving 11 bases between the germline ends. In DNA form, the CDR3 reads TGTGCCAGCAGTCACATGGAAGCCTACAATGAGCAGTTCTTC. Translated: CASSHMEAYNEQFF.

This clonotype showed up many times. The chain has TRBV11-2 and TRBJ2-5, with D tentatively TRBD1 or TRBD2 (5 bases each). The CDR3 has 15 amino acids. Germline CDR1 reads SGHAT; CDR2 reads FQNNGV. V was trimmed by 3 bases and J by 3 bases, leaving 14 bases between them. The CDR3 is CASSFGDPSEETQYF. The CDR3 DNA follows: TGTGCCAGCAGCTTCGGGGACCCCAGTGAAGAGACCCAGTACTTC.

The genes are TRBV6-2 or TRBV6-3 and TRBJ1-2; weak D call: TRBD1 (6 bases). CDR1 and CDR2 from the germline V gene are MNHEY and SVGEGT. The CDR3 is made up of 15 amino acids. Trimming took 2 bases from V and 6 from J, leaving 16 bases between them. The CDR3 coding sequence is TGTGCCAGCAGTTACGACGTATGGGGGGCGAATGGCTACACCTTC. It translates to CASSYDVWGANGYTF.

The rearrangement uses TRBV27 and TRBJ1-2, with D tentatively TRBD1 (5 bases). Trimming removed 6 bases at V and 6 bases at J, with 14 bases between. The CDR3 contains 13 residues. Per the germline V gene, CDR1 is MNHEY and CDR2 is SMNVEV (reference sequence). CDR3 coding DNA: TGTGCCAGCAGCCCGGAGGCAGGGCATGGCTACACCTTC. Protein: CASSPEAGHGYTF.

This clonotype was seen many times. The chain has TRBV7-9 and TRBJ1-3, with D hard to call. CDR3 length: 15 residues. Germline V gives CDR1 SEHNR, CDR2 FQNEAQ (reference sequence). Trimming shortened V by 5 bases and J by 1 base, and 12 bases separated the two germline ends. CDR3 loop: CASSPKVRSGNTIYF. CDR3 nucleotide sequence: TGTGCCAGCAGCCCGAAAGTTCGGTCTGGAAACACCATATATTTT.

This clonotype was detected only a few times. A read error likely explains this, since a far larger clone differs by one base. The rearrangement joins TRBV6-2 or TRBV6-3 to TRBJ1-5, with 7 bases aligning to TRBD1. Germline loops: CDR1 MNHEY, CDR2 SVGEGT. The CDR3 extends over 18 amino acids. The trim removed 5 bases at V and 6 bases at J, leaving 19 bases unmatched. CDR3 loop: CASSESIDRVPRGQPQHF. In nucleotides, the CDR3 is TGTGCCAGCAGTGAATCGATTGACAGGGTGCCGCGGGGTCAGCCCCAGCATTTT.

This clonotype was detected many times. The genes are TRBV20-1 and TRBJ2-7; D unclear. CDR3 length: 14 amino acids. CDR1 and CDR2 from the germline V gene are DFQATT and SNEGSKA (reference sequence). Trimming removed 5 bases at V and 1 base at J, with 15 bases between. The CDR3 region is CSAPSRGASYEQYF. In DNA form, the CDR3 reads TGCAGTGCTCCTTCGCGTGGAGCGTCCTACGAGCAGTACTTC.

The CDR3 region is CASSMTGGKDTQYF. The CDR3 DNA sequence: TGTGCCAGCAGTATGACAGGGGGTAAGGATACGCAGTATTTT. The genes are TRBV28 and TRBJ2-3; 9 bases line up with TRBD1. Germline loops: CDR1 MDHEN, CDR2 SYDVKM. The length of the CDR3 is 14 residues. J gave up 6 bases and V 5 bases, and 6 bases lay outside the gene matches.

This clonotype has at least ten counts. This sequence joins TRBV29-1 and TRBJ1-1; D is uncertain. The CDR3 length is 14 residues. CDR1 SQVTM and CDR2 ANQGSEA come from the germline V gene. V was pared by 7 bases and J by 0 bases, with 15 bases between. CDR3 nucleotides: TGCAGCGCCACGCCTAGGAATCTGAACACTGAAGCTTTCTTT. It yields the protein CSATPRNLNTEAFF.

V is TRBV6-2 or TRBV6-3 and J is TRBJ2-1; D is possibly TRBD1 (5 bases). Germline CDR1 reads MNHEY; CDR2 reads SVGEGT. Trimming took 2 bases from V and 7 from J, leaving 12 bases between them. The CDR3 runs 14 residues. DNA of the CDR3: TGTGCCAGCAGTTACAGGCAGGGTTATAATGAGCAGTTCTTC. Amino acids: CASSYRQGYNEQFF.

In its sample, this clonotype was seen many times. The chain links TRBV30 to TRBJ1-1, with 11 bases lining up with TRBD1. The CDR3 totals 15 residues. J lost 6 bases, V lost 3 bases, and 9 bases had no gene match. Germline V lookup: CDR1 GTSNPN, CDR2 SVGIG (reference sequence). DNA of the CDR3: TGTGCCTGGAGATACCTGGACAGGGGGCGGGCTGAAGCTTTCTTT. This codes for CAWRYLDRGRAEAFF.

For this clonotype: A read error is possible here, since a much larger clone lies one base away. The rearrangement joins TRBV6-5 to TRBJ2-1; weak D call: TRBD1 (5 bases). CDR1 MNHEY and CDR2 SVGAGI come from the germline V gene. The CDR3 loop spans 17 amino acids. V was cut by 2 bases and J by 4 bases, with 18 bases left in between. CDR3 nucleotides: TGTGCCAGCAGTTACGAATCTGGCAGGGTCTTTTACAATGAGCAGTTCTTC. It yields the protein CASSYESGRVFYNEQFF.

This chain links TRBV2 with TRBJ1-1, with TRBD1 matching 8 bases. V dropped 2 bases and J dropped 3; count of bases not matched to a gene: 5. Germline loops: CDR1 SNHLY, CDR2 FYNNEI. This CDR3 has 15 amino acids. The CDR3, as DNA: TGTGCCAGCAGTGAACAGGGGGCGAGGGACACTGAAGCTTTCTTT. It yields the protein CASSEQGARDTEAFF.

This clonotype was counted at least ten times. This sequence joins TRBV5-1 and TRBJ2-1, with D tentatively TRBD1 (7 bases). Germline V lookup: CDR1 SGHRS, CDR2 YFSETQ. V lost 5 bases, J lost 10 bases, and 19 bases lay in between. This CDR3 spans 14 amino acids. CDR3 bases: TGCGCCAGCAGGGCGGGACAGACCTTTCAGGAGCAGTTCTTC. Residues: CASRAGQTFQEQFF.